This TCR beta chain emerged from a study of blood T cell repertoires in COVID-19. Clones were sequenced by immunoSEQ multiplex PCR, and TCRdb holds only the in-frame ones, with some missing. The table lists around 12,000 clones, about 76% of them singletons, with roughly two fifths in the top ten. Germline values: CDR1 LNHDA, CDR2 SQIVND (reference sequence). CDR3 length equals 15 residues. The V end was cut by 3 bases, the J end by 5 bases, with 14 bases between. V and J are TRBV19 and TRBJ1-5; D may be TRBD1 (6 bases). The origin of this receptor is a woman aged 80 or over with acute or convalescent COVID-19. Sequencing was carried out using peripheral blood. CDR3: CASSMGRTGYQPQHF. CDR3 nucleotides: TGTGCCAGTAGTATGGGTCGCACAGGGTATCAGCCCCAGCATTTT.